The entry below gives a single T cell receptor beta chain sequence along with its context. Its cognate antigen has yet to be identified. No much larger clone is present one base from it, and per-base qualities are unavailable. Peripheral blood CD8+ and CD4+ T cells from healthy donors, Susac syndrome patients and multiple sclerosis patients were profiled by high-throughput TCR beta sequencing. The healthy donors served as controls matched for age and sex. Bulk CD8+ and CD4+ T cells were purified by magnetic negative isolation, whereas CD8+ TEMRA cells were enriched by FACS. Blood was collected in EDTA tubes and processed within 24 hours, with PBMCs isolated through density gradient centrifugation. PBMCs intended for TCR sequencing were cryopreserved in liquid nitrogen and were subsequently thawed in a 37 degrees C water bath. Purity of sorted or isolated CD4+, CD8+ and CD8+ TEMRA cells was at least 90%.

Including the terminal cysteine and phenylalanine, the CDR3 comprises 18 residues. CDR3 DNA is the only sequence kept; it has 54 bases, read in frame from the first base. The V end gives up 0 bases and the J end 1 base, leaving 10 bases in the junction not matched to a gene. Taken from the germline V gene, the CDR1 and CDR2 loops are MGHRA and YSYEKL. The source of the sample is a study of CD8 T cells in Susac syndrome (dated by TCRdb to between 2018 and 2021). For context, the study as a whole: Whether CD8+ T cell activation and differentiation in Susac syndrome was antigen driven was tested using repertoire sequencing. Paper-wide results and their limitations: The study acknowledged that relatively few individuals were included in the TCR sequencing and HLA analysis.

RNA was extracted using the RNeasy kit, and 0.5 to 1 microgram was reverse transcribed with random hexamers. The immunoSEQ multiplex PCR assay, which covers 54 Vbeta and 13 Jbeta segments, was used to amplify TCR beta CDR3 regions. Bias from PCR amplification was corrected by using a synthetic template baseline for primer optimization and for computational correction. Regarding the original processing steps: Reads were annotated to V, D and J genes per IMGT and analyzed with immunoSEQ Analyzer, keeping only productive sequences. To calculate clonality, Shannon entropy was normalized by log2 of the number of productive unique sequences and then subtracted from one. For each patient and control, public and private clones were evaluated within the 100 most prevalent clones. A clone was defined as Susac-specific if it was absent from the healthy and MS cohorts, from some 980 published viral clones and from other ImmuneACCESS disease sequences. TCRdb took the public reads, trimmed them with fastp at Q25, ran MiXCR for clone calling and kept in-frame beta chains. CDR3 protein sequences are deduplicated, and each keeps its most common genes and DNA. TCRdb, not the authors, supplied the V and J calls. The sample table lists around 190,000 distinct CDR3 sequences, roughly 96% of them with a count of one. The top ten hold under 0.12% of the sample.

Material: CD4+ T cells from PBMCs. The V and J segments used are TRBV4-1 and TRBJ2-5; 8 bases in the junction line up with TRBD2. This clonotype originated in a human donor in good health. The CDR3 corresponds to CASSQDLGLGRSQETQYF. The DNA sequence reads TGCGCCAGCAGCCAAGATCTGGGACTAGGACGGTCCCAAGAGACCCAGTACTTC.